This T cell receptor beta chain was recorded in a study of blood T cell repertoires in COVID-19. Study in general: Sites across the United States, Italy and Spain contributed samples from acute and convalescent COVID-19. Nucleic acid was either cDNA or gDNA, and it came from T cells, B-cell-depleted T cells, or PBMCs.

CDR1 is SGHRS and CDR2 is YFSETQ in the germline V gene. The CDR3 covers 14 residues. V lost 2 bases and J 1 base, leaving 6 bases between the germline ends. In the original analysis: Quantification of nucleated cells was approximated via reference gene primer amplification. Method: immunoSEQ multiplex PCR; TCRdb's copy keeps in-frame clones and lacks some. Clone size and the V and J calls come from that table; the DNA yielded D and trimming. The table includes about 73,000 clones, around 79% detected once. Sequenced sample: peripheral blood. This clonotype was obtained from a man aged 55 to 70 with acute or convalescent COVID-19. The chain has TRBV5-1 and TRBJ2-2, with D perhaps TRBD1 (5 bases). The CDR3 loop reads CASSLGQNTGELFF. The CDR3 nucleotides read TGCGCCAGCAGCTTAGGACAGAACACCGGGGAGCTGTTTTTT.